This T cell receptor (beta chain) was found in a study of tumor-infiltrating lymphocytes in primary liver carcinoma. Scientists recovered RNA and DNA together from roughly 18-30 mg of unsorted bulk tissue. Germline loops: CDR1 LGHNA, CDR2 YNFKEQ. With 0 bases clipped from V and 4 bases from J, the junction kept 3 bases outside the gene matches. The CDR3 is 15 amino acids. This clonotype was found many times. Its matching antigen is unknown. Study-level findings and limits: Just about 7-25% of leading clones were found in every one of five regions.

Starting material of 450 to 550 ng total RNA yielded TCR beta cDNA via a constant-region primer. The TCR beta library was amplified through three nested multiplex PCR rounds in a modified ARM-PCR procedure. The first two PCR rounds used TRBV1-TRBV30 primers with a Cbeta primer, approximately 10 cycles each. A single record per CDR3 protein comes from TCRdb applying MiXCR to the multiplex PCR reads. The table includes approximately 40,000 distinct CDR3 sequences, around 70% detected once. This TCR was recovered from a man between 35 and 55 years old with primary liver carcinoma and hepatitis B virus infection. This chain joins TRBV4-2 and TRBJ1-1; 9 bases align to TRBD1. Specimen: liver tumor tissue from sampling region 2. Subset denoted: tumor region T2, inferior pole. The CDR3: CASSQEVTGGTEAFF. The CDR3 DNA sequence: TGTGCCAGCAGCCAAGAGGTGACAGGGGGCACTGAAGCTTTCTTT.